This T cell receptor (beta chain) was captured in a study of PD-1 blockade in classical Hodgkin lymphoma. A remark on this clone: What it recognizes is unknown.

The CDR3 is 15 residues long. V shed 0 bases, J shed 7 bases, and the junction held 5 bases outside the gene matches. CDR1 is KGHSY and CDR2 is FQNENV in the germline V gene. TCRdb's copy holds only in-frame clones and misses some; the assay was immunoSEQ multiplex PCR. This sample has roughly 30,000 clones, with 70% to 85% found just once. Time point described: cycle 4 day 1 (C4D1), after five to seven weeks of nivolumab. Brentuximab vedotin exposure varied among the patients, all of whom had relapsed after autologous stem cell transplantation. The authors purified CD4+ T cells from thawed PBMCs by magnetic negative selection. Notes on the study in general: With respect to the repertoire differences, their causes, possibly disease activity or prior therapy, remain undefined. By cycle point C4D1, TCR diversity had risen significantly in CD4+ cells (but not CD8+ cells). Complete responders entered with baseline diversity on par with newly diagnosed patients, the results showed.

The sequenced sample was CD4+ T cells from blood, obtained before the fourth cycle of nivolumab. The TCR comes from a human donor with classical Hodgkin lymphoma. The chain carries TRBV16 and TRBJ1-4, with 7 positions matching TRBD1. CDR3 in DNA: TGTGCCAGCAGCCAATCGCCGGGACAGAGTGAAAAACTGTTTTTT. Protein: CASSQSPGQSEKLFF.